The rows below give T cell receptor beta chains drawn from one sample of a study of post-analysis software for immune sequencing data. TCRdb re-called the PCR reads with MiXCR, one entry per CDR3 protein. The data contain hundreds of thousands of distinct CDR3 sequences, approximately 50% of them singletons. The material sequenced was blood. Every receptor here comes from a girl aged 10 to 17 with multiple sclerosis. Both conserved end residues are trimmed from each CDR3. Fields, in order: J gene, V gene, CDR3 protein.

TRBJ2-3 | TRBV3-1 | ASSQGQGEYVTDTQY
TRBJ2-3 | TRBV7-2 | ASSPSGGRVDTQY
TRBJ2-7 | TRBV3-1 | ASSQTTSRSSYEQY
TRBJ2-5 | TRBV2 | ASRDSTSGVRETQY
TRBJ2-7 | TRBV10-3 | AISNTGTGRSQGYEQY
TRBJ2-7 | TRBV19 | ASSISRQGGYEQY
TRBJ1-2 | TRBV15 | ATSSGSAPANYGYT
TRBJ2-1 | TRBV20-1 | SATRGGAGGPHNEQF
TRBJ2-1 | TRBV10-3 | AIRDPSGRNNEQF
TRBJ2-1 | TRBV4-1 | ASSQGLGTDNNEQF
TRBJ2-7 | TRBV20-1 | SARPRDRTSYEQY
TRBJ2-6 | TRBV20-1 | SAPKSGPGANVLT
TRBJ1-2 | TRBV6-5 | ASSYSYGETHGYT
TRBJ2-1 | TRBV15 | ATSRDWRGIYNEQF
NA | TRBV12-3/TRBV12-4 | ASSLPGAVETQY
TRBJ1-1 | TRBV6-5 | ASSTPAGRNTEAF
TRBJ2-1 | TRBV5-1 | ASSLEVAGGLKAGNEQF
TRBJ2-7 | TRBV12-3/TRBV12-4 | ASSPSRAEQY
TRBJ2-1 | TRBV20-1 | SAIRGWGKNNEQF